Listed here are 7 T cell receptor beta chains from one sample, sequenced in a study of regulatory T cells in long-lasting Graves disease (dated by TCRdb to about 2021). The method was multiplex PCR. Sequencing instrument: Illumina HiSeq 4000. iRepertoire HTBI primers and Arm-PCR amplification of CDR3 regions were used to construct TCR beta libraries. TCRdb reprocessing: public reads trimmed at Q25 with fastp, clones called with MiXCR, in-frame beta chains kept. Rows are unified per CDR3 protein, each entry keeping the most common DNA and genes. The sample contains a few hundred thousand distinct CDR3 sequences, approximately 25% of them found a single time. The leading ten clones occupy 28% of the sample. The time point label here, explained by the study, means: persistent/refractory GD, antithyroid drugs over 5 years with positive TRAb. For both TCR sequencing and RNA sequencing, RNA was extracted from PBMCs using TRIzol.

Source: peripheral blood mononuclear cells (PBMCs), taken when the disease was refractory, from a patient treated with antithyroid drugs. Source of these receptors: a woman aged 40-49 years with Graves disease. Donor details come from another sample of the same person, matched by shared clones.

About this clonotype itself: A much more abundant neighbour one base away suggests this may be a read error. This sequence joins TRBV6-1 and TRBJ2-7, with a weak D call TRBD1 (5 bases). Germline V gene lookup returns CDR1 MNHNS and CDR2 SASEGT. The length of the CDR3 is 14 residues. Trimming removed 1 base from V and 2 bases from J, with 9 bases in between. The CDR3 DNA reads TGTGCCAGCAGTGAAGTCAGGGAACCCTACGAGCAGTACTTC. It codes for CASSEVREPYEQYF.

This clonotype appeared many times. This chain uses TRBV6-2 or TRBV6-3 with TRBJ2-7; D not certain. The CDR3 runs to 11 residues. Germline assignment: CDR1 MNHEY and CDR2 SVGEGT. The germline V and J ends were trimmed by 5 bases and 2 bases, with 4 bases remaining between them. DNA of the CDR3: TGTGCCAGCAGTCACACCTACGAGCAGTACTTC. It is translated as CASSHTYEQYF.

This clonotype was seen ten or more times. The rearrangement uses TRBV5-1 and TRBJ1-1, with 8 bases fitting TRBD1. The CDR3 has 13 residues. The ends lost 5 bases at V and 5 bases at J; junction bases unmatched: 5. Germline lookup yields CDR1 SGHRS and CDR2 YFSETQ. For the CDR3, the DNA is TGCGCCAGCAGACAGGGGGTGCGGACTGAAGCTTTCTTT. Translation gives CASRQGVRTEAFF. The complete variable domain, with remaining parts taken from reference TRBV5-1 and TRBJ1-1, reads KAGVTQTPRYLIKTRGQQVTLSCSPISGHRSVSWYQQTPGQGLQFLFEYFSETQRNKGNFPGRFSGRQFSNSRSEMNVSTLELGDSALYLCASRQGVRTEAFFGQGTRLTVV.

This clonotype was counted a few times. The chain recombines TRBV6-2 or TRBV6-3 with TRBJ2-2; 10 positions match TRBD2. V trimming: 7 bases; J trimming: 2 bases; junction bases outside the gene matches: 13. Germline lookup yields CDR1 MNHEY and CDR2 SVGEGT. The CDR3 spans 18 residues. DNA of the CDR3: TGTGCCAGCATTTCCCTGGGGCTAGCGGGAGAAAACACCGGGGAGCTGTTTTTT. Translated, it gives CASISLGLAGENTGELFF.

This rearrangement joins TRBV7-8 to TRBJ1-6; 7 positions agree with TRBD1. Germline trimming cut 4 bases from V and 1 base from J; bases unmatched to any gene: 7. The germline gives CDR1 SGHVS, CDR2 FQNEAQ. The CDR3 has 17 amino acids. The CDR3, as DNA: TGTGCCAGCAGCTCTGGACAGGCATCGTCCTATAATTCACCCCTCCACTTT. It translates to CASSSGQASSYNSPLHF.

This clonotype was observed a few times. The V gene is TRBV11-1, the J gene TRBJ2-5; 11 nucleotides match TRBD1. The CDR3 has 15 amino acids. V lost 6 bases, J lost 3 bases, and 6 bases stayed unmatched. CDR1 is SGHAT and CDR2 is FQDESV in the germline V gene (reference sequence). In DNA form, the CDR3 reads TGTGCCAGCAGTAATCCGGGACAGGGGGAAGAGACCCAGTACTTC. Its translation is CASSNPGQGEETQYF.

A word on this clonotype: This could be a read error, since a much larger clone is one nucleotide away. The CDR3 DNA reads as TGTGCCAGCAGTGAAGCGCGGACTGAAGCTTTCTTT. Its protein is CASSEARTEAFF. This sequence joins TRBV6-1 and TRBJ1-1, with unresolved D. V lost 0 bases to trimming and J lost 5 bases, with 4 bases between them. Germline V gene sequence: CDR1 MNHNS, CDR2 SASEGT. The CDR3 consists of 12 residues.